Below, 29 T cell receptor beta chains from the same sample are listed, as sequenced in a study of blood T cell repertoires in COVID-19. Libraries were prepared by immunoSEQ multiplex PCR; TCRdb keeps only in-frame clonotypes and omits some of them. The sample yields around 28,000 clones, 89% seen once. The sample comprised peripheral blood. Receptors were obtained from a human donor in a cohort sampled during active COVID-19.

V and J are TRBV19 and TRBJ2-7, with 10 bases that match TRBD2. Germline CDR1 is LNHDA and CDR2 is SQIVND (reference sequence). Trimming removed 6 bases from V and 2 bases from J; junction bases left unmatched: 4. The length of the CDR3 is 14 residues. The CDR3 sequence: CASSRLAGTYEQYF. The CDR3 bases are TGTGCCAGTAGCCGACTAGCGGGTACCTACGAGCAGTACTTC.

The J gene is TRBJ1-2, the V gene TRBV19; D perhaps matches TRBD1 (5 bases). Germline assignment: CDR1 LNHDA and CDR2 SQIVND (reference sequence). This CDR3 has 15 amino acids. Trimming cost V 3 bases and J 2 bases, with 13 bases left between them. The CDR3 bases are TGTGCCAGTAGTATCGGGCGGGGGTGGAACTATGGCTACACCTTC. This translates into CASSIGRGWNYGYTF.

The V and J genes are TRBV7-2 and TRBJ1-2; no firm D call. The V and J ends lost 1 base and 8 bases respectively, with 8 bases between them. CDR3 length equals 12 residues. Germline CDR1 is SGHTA and CDR2 is FQGNSA. The CDR3 sequence: CASSLVWLGYTF. The CDR3 DNA is TGTGCCAGCAGCTTAGTCTGGCTGGGCTACACCTTC.

The rearrangement uses TRBV7-9 and TRBJ1-1, with TRBD1 matching over 7 bases. The CDR3 has 13 amino acids. The trim removed 5 bases at V and 7 bases at J, leaving 7 bases unmatched. The germline V gene encodes CDR1 SEHNR and CDR2 FQNEAQ (reference sequence). DNA for the CDR3: TGTGCCAGCAGCCGAAACCAGGGGGGTGAAGCTTTCTTT. It is translated as CASSRNQGGEAFF.

The chain joins TRBV4-1 to TRBJ1-2, with unresolved D. The CDR3 has 15 residues. Germline V gives CDR1 MGHRA, CDR2 YSYEKL. V was trimmed by 1 base and J by 5 bases, leaving 14 bases between them. For the CDR3, the DNA is TGCGCCAGCAGCCAAGGCCTTACTAACCTATATGGCTACACCTTC. This sequence encodes CASSQGLTNLYGYTF.

This chain connects TRBV6-5 to TRBJ2-7, with D uncertain. V dropped 7 bases and J dropped 5 bases, with 15 bases sitting between them. CDR3 length: 13 residues. Germline V gene data show CDR1 as MNHEY and CDR2 as SVGAGI. Here the CDR3 DNA reads TGTGCCAGCACCCCCGGTGGCACAGACGAGCAGTACTTC. The encoded protein is CASTPGGTDEQYF.

The CDR3 sequence is CASSKTRDSLNSPLHF. CDR3 nucleotides: TGTGCCAGCAGTAAAACCCGGGACAGCCTAAATTCACCCCTCCACTTT. This sequence joins TRBV25-1 and TRBJ1-6, with 7 bases that match TRBD1. V gave up 5 bases and J gave up 7 bases; unmatched junction bases: 11. The CDR3 has 16 residues. Germline loops: CDR1 MGHDK, CDR2 SYGVNS. The variable domain in full, with the rest retrieved from reference TRBV25-1 and TRBJ1-6, is EADIYQTPRYLVIGTGKKITLECSQTMGHDKMYWYQQDPGMELHLIHYSYGVNSTEKGDLSSESTVSRIRTEHFPLTLESARPSHTSQYLCASSKTRDSLNSPLHFGNGTRLTVT.

This sequence joins TRBV10-3 and TRBJ1-4, with 7 bases matching TRBD1. V lost 2 bases to trimming and J lost 8 bases; unmatched junction nucleotides: 8. Germline assignment: CDR1 ENHRY and CDR2 SYGVKD. This CDR3 has 15 residues. This chain's CDR3 is CAISEGTGASEKLFF. For the CDR3, the DNA is TGTGCCATCAGTGAGGGAACAGGGGCCTCGGAAAAACTGTTTTTT.

The chain is built from TRBV5-1 and TRBJ2-2; maybe TRBD1 (6 bases). Germline V gives CDR1 SGHRS, CDR2 YFSETQ. This CDR3 region has 13 residues. V was trimmed by 5 bases and J by 1 base, leaving 6 bases between them. The CDR3 spells CASRTGNTGELFF. As DNA, the CDR3 is TGCGCCAGCAGGACAGGGAACACCGGGGAGCTGTTTTTT.

The chain joins TRBV19 to TRBJ1-1; no clear D gene. The germline V gene has CDR1 LNHDA and CDR2 SQIVND (reference sequence). This CDR3 spans 15 amino acids. V gave up 5 bases and J gave up 7 bases, with 20 bases separating them. The CDR3 is CASSVPTSGSYEAFF. The CDR3 region has the DNA TGTGCCAGTAGTGTCCCAACTTCAGGTTCCTATGAAGCTTTCTTT.

The chain recombines TRBV24-1 with TRBJ2-3; TRBD1 matches 11 bases. This CDR3 comprises 17 residues. V was clipped by 2 bases and J by 2 bases; unmatched bases: 5. From germline, CDR1 is KGHDR and CDR2 SFDVKD. CDR3 bases: TGTGCCACCAGTGATTCAGGGACAGGGGGTTACACAGATACGCAGTATTTT. Translating gives CATSDSGTGGYTDTQYF.

The rearrangement joins TRBV27 to TRBJ2-3, with D possibly being TRBD2 (5 bases). The CDR3 sequence is 16 residues long. The germline V gene has CDR1 MNHEY and CDR2 SMNVEV (reference sequence). Trimming took off 0 bases at V and 1 base at J, with 11 bases between the two ends. CDR3 loop: CASSLSSGIGTDTQYF. CDR3 DNA: TGTGCCAGCAGTTTATCCTCGGGGATCGGCACAGATACGCAGTATTTT.

The V gene is TRBV4-2, the J gene TRBJ2-7; TRBD2 agrees at 10 bases. V shed 4 bases and J 6 bases; nucleotides not matched to a gene: 9. The CDR3 is made up of 15 amino acids. CDR1 and CDR2 (germline): LGHNA, YNFKEQ. CDR3 sequence reads: CASSPVAGGEGEQYF. The DNA for the CDR3 is TGTGCCAGCAGCCCCGTAGCGGGGGGAGAGGGCGAGCAGTACTTC.

The CDR3 protein is CASSVAGTGQGRGYTF. The DNA for the CDR3 is TGTGCCAGCAGCGTAGCGGGGACCGGACAGGGGCGCGGCTACACCTTC. The chain uses TRBV9 and TRBJ1-2, with TRBD1 identical over 9 bases. J was trimmed by 8 bases and V by 0 bases; bases with no gene match: 11. The germline CDR1 and CDR2 sequences are SGDLS and YYNGEE. This CDR3 has 16 amino acids.

The genes are TRBV7-2 and TRBJ1-6; D is perhaps TRBD1 (6 bases). CDR3 size: 15 residues. The germline CDR1 and CDR2 sequences are SGHTA and FQGNSA. V lost 1 base to trimming and J lost 8 bases, with 12 bases between them. The CDR3 bases are TGTGCCAGCAGCTTAGACAGGGTTGGGTATTCACCCCTCCACTTT. Translation gives CASSLDRVGYSPLHF.

This chain connects TRBV6-2 or TRBV6-3 to TRBJ1-1; 7 positions match TRBD1. Germline values: CDR1 MNHEY, CDR2 SVGEGT. Trimming at V came to 0 bases and at J to 11 bases, leaving 3 bases not matched to a gene. The CDR3 contains 12 residues. In DNA form, the CDR3 reads TGTGCCAGCAGTTACTCGACAGGGTTGGCTTTCTTT. Its protein is CASSYSTGLAFF.

This chain connects TRBV3-1 (or the pseudogene TRBV3-2) to TRBJ1-1, with D possibly TRBD1 on 6 matching bases. Between the trimmed V and J ends, which lost 1 base and 3 bases, there was a span of 12 bases. The CDR3 consists of 15 residues. Germline CDR1 and CDR2: LGHDT and YNNKEL (reference sequence). CDR3 in amino acids: CASSQVLGADTEAFF. CDR3 coding DNA: TGTGCCAGCAGCCAAGTTCTGGGGGCGGACACTGAAGCTTTCTTT.

CDR3 in amino acids: CASGQGGPRRYEQYF. The DNA of the CDR3 is TGTGCCAGCGGACAGGGAGGCCCTCGGAGGTACGAGCAGTACTTC. The rearrangement uses TRBV6-5 and TRBJ2-7; the match to TRBD1 covers 8 bases. Germline V gene sequence: CDR1 MNHEY, CDR2 SVGAGI. After removal of 8 bases from V and 4 bases from J, the junction contained 13 bases not matched to a gene. CDR3 length equals 15 residues.

This clone was recorded only once. The chain employs TRBV6-5 and TRBJ1-2, with D unclear. V was cut by 6 bases and J by 7 bases, with 15 bases left in between. The CDR3 loop spans 13 amino acids. The germline V gene has CDR1 MNHEY and CDR2 SVGAGI. The CDR3 here is CASSPPGYSGYTF. Written as DNA, the CDR3 is TGTGCCAGCAGCCCCCCGGGTTACTCTGGCTACACCTTC.

The V call is TRBV18, the J call TRBJ2-7; perhaps TRBD1 as D (6 bases). CDR1 and CDR2 from the germline V gene are KGHSH and LQKENI. Deletions cut 4 bases from V and 2 bases from J, with 12 bases between. The CDR3 totals 14 residues. The CDR3 loop reads CASSRTAETYEQYF. CDR3 nucleotides: TGTGCCAGCTCACGGACAGCGGAAACCTACGAGCAGTACTTC.

The chain links TRBV6-2 or TRBV6-3 to TRBJ2-1, with TRBD2 as a possible D gene (6 bases). Per germline, CDR1 MNHEY and CDR2 SVGEGT. Deletions cut 5 bases from V and 9 bases from J, with 11 bases between. The CDR3 has 12 amino acids. CDR3 nucleotide sequence: TGTGCCAGCAGTACGGGACTGGTTGAGCAGTTCTTC. Translating it yields CASSTGLVEQFF.

The rearrangement joins TRBV9 to TRBJ1-6, with 9 bases lining up with TRBD1. CDR1 SGDLS and CDR2 YYNGEE come from the germline V gene. The CDR3 runs 15 residues. Germline trimming cut 4 bases from V and 6 bases from J; bases unmatched to any gene: 5. CDR3: CASSHPDRGNSPLHF. The CDR3 coding sequence is TGTGCCAGCAGCCACCCGGACAGGGGTAATTCACCCCTCCACTTT.

This chain links TRBV29-1 with TRBJ2-3; D possibly corresponds to TRBD2 (5 bases). This CDR3 has 15 residues. Trimming shortened V by 2 bases and J by 3 bases, and 15 bases separated the two germline ends. The germline CDR1 and CDR2 sequences are SQVTM and ANQGSEA. The CDR3 protein is CSVEWFSGGTDTQYF. The DNA for the CDR3 is TGCAGCGTTGAATGGTTTTCAGGAGGAACAGATACGCAGTATTTT.

The rearrangement links TRBV6-5 to TRBJ1-5; a weak D match, TRBD1 (6 bases). Between the trimmed V and J ends, which lost 6 bases and 7 bases, there was a span of 10 bases. This CDR3 has 12 amino acids. Germline V lookup: CDR1 MNHEY, CDR2 SVGAGI. The DNA for the CDR3 is TGTGCCAGCAGCACAGGGATACAGCCCCAGCATTTT. This gives the protein CASSTGIQPQHF.

The chain joins TRBV12-3 or TRBV12-4 to TRBJ2-7; TRBD2 matches 9 bases. There are 12 residues in the CDR3. V dropped 6 bases and J dropped 6; count of bases not matched to a gene: 3. CDR3 amino acids: CASRGTSSEQYF. The CDR3 bases are TGTGCCAGCAGAGGGACTAGCTCCGAGCAGTACTTC.

The sample holds one count of this clone. This chain connects TRBV5-8 to TRBJ2-5, with D perhaps matching TRBD1 (6 bases). Germline V lookup: CDR1 SGHTS, CDR2 YDEGEE. V dropped 4 bases and J dropped 5 bases, with 18 bases sitting between them. The CDR3 is 15 residues long. The CDR3 sequence: CASSNSGAGRETQYF. The CDR3 DNA reads as TGTGCCAGCAGCAACTCAGGGGCAGGGCGGGAGACCCAGTACTTC.

The chain combines TRBV27 with TRBJ2-3; TRBD2 aligns across 13 bases. The CDR3 is 14 amino acids. The junction had 4 bases not matched to a gene; V was cut back by 6 bases and J by 7 bases. Germline lookup yields CDR1 MNHEY and CDR2 SMNVEV (reference sequence). CDR3 sequence (DNA): TGTGCCAGCAGACTAGCGGGGGGGCAAAATACGCAGTATTTT. Translation gives CASRLAGGQNTQYF.

This chain joins TRBV5-1 and TRBJ2-5, with 9 bases lining up with TRBD2. The germline V gene has CDR1 SGHRS and CDR2 YFSETQ. This CDR3 region has 15 residues. The J segment lost 5 bases and the V segment lost 7 bases, leaving 12 bases of the junction unmatched. DNA of the CDR3: TGCGCCAGCGGACGCGGGGGGGGTACAGCGGAGACCCAGTACTTC. It specifies CASGRGGGTAETQYF. Complete variable domain (other parts from reference TRBV5-1 and TRBJ2-5): KAGVTQTPRYLIKTRGQQVTLSCSPISGHRSVSWYQQTPGQGLQFLFEYFSETQRNKGNFPGRFSGRQFSNSRSEMNVSTLELGDSALYLCASGRGGGTAETQYFGPGTRLLVL.

This clone was seen a single time. The DNA of the CDR3 is TGTGCCAGCAGCTCCACGACACGCACAGATACGCAGTATTTT. Its translation: CASSSTTRTDTQYF. This chain uses TRBV7-3 with TRBJ2-3; D remains unclear. CDR3 length: 14 amino acids. Deletions cut 4 bases from V and 1 base from J, with 9 bases between. From germline, CDR1 is SGHTA and CDR2 FQGTGA. The full variable domain, in which reference TRBV7-3 and TRBJ2-3 provide the parts outside the CDR3, is GAGVSQTPSNKVTEKGKYVELRCDPISGHTALYWYRQSLGQGPEFLIYFQGTGAADDSGLPNDRFFAVRPEGSVSTLKIQRTERGDSAVYLCASSSTTRTDTQYFGPGTRLTVL.